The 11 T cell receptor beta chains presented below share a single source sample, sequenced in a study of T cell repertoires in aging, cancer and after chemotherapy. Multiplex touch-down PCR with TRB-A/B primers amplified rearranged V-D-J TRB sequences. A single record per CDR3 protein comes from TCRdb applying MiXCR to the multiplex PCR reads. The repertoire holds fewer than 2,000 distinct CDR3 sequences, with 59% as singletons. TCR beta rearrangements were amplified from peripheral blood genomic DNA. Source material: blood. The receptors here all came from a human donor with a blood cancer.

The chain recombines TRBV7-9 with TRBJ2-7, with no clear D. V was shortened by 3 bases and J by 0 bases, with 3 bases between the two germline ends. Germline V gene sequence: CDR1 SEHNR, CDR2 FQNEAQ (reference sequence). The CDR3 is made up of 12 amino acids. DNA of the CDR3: TGTGCCAGCAGCTTGACCTCCTACGAGCAGTACTTC. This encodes CASSLTSYEQYF. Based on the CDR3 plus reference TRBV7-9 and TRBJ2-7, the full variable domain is DTGVSQNPRHKITKRGQNVTFRCDPISEHNRLYWYRQTLGQGPEFLTYFQNEAQLEKSRLLSDRFSAERPKGSFSTLEIQRTEQGDSAMYLCASSLTSYEQYFGPGTRLTVT.

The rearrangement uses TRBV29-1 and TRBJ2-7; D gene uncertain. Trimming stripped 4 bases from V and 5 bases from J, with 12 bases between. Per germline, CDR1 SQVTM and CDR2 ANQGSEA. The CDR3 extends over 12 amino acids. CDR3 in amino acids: CSVGGGPHEQYF. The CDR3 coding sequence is TGCAGCGTTGGTGGCGGTCCCCACGAGCAGTACTTC.

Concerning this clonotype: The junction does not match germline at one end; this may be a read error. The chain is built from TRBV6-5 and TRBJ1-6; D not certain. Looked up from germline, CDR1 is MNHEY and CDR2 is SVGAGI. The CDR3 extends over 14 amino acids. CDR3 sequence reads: CASSDSSFGSPLHF. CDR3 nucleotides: TGTGCCAGCAGTGACTCGAGTTTTGGGTCACCCCTCCACTTT.

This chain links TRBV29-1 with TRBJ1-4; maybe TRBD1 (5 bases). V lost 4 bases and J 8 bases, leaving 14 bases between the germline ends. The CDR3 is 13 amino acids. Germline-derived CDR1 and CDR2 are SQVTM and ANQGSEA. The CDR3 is CSVGGGTGEKLFF. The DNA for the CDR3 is TGCAGCGTTGGGGGGGGGACTGGAGAAAAACTGTTTTTT. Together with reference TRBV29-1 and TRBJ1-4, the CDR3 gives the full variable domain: SAVISQKPSRDICQRGTSLTIQCQVDSQVTMMFWYRQQPGQSLTLIATANQGSEATYESGFVIDKFPISRPNLTFSTLTVSNMSPEDSSIYLCSVGGGTGEKLFFGSGTQLSVL.

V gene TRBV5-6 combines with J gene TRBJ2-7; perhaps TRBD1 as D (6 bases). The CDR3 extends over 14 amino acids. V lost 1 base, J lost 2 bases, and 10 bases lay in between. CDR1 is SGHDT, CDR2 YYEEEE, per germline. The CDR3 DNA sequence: TGTGCCAGCAGCTTGCGACAGGCCGCCTACGAGCAGTACTTC. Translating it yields CASSLRQAAYEQYF.

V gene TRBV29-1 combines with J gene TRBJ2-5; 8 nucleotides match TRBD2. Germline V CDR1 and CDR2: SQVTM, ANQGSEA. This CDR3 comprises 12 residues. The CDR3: CSAGGGSETQYF. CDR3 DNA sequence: TGCAGTGCGGGGGGCGGGTCAGAGACCCAGTACTTC.

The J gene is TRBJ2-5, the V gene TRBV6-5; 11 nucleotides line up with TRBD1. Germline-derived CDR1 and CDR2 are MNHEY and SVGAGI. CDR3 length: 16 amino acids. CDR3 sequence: CATFRDRGRNQETQYF. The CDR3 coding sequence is TGTGCGACATTCCGGGACAGGGGGAGGAACCAAGAGACCCAGTACTTC.

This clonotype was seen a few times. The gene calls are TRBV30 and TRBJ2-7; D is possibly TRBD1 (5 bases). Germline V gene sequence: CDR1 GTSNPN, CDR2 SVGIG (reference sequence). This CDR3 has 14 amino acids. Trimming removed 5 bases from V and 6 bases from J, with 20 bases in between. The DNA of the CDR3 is TGTGCCTGGGGGTCCTTAGGGGTATTCGGCGAGCAGTACTTC. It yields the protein CAWGSLGVFGEQYF.

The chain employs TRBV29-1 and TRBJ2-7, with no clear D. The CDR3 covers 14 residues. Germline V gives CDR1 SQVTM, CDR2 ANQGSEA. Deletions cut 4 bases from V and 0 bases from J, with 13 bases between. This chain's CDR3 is CSVGASVSSYEQYF. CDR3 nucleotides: TGCAGCGTTGGGGCATCGGTTAGCTCCTACGAGCAGTACTTC.

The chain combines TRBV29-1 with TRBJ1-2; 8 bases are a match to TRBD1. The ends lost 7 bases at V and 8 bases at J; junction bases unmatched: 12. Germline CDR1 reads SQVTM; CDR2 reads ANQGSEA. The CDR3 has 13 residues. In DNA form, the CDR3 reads TGCAGCGCCGTGCCGCAGGGGGCTCAGGGCTACACCTTC. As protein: CSAVPQGAQGYTF.

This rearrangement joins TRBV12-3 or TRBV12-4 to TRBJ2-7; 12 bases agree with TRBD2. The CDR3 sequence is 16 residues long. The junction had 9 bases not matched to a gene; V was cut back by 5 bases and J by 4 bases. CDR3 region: CASSITLAGGPYEQYF. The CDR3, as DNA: TGTGCCAGCAGTATCACCCTAGCGGGAGGGCCATACGAGCAGTACTTC.